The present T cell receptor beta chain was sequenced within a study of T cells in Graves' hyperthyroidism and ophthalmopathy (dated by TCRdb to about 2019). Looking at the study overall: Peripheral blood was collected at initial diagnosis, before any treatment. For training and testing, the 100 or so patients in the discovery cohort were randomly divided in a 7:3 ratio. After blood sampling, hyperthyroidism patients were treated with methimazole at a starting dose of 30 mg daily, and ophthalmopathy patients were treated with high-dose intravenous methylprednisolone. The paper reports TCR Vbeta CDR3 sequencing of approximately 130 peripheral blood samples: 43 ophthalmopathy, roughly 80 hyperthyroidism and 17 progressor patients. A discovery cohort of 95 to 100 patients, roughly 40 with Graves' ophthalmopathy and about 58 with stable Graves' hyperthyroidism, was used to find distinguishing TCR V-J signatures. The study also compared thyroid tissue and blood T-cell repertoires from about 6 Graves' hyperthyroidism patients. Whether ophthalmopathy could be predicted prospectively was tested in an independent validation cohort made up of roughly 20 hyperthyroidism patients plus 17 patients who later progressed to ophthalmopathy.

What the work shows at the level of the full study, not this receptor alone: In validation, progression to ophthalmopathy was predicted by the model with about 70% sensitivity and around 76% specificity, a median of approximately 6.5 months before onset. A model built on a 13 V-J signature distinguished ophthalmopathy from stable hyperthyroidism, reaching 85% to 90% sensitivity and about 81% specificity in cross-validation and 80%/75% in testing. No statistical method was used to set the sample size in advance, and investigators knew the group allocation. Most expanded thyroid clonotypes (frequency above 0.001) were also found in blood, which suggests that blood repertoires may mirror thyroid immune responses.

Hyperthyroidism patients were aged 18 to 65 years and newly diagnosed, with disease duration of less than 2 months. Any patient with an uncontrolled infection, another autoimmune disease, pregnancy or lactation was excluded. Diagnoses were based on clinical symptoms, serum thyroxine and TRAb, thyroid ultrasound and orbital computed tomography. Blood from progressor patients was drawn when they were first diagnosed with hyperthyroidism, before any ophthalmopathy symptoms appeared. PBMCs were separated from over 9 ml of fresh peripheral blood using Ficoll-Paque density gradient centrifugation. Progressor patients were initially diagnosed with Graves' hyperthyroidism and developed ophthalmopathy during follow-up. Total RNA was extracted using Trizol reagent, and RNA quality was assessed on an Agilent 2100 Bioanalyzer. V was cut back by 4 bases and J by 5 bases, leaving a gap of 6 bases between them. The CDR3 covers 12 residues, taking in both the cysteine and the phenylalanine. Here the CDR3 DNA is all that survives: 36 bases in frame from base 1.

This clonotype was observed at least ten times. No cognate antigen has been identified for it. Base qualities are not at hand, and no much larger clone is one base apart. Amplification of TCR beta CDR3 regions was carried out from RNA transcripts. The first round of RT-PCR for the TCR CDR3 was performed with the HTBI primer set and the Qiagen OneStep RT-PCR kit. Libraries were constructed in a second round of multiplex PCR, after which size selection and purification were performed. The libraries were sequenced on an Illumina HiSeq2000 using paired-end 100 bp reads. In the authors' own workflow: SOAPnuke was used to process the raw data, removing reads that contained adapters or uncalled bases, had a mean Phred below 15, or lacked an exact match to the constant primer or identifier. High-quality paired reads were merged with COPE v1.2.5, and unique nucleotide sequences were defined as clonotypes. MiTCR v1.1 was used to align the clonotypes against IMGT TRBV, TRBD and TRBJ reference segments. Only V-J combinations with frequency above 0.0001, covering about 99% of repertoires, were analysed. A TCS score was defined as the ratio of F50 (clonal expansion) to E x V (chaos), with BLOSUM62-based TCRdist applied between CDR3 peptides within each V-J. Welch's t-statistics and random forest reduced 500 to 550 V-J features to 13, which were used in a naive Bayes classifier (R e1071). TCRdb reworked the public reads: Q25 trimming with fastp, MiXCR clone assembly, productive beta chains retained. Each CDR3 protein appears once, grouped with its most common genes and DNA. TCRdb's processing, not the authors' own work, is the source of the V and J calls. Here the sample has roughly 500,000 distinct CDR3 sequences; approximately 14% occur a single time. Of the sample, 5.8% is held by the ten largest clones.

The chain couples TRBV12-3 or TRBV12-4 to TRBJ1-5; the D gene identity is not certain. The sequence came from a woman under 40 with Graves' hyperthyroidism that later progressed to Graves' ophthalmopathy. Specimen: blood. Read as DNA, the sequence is TGTGCCAGCAGTTCGGGTGATCAGCCCCAGCATTTT. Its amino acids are CASSSGDQPQHF.